Following are 12 T cell receptor beta chains from one sample sequenced in a study of T cells in localized non-small cell lung cancer. The assay was immunoSEQ multiplex PCR, and TCRdb's table has in-frame clones only and misses some. The table shows approximately 2,800 clones, with about 25% occurring only once. Source: normal lung tissue next to the tumor, taken before any cancer treatment. The origin of the receptors is a male donor aged 60 or over with stage II lung adenocarcinoma.

In its sample, this clone ranks as medium-sized. The chain has TRBV9 and TRBJ2-3, with TRBD1 as a possible D gene (7 bases). The CDR3 covers 19 residues. CDR1 and CDR2 (germline): SGDLS, YYNGEE. With 7 bases removed from V and 0 bases from J, the gap between germline ends came to 27 bases. The DNA for the CDR3 is TGTGCCAGCGTTTCAAGGGGGCGCAGAGAGGGAGGCAGCACAGATACGCAGTATTTT. Its protein is CASVSRGRREGGSTDTQYF.

V usage is TRBV11-3 and J usage is TRBJ2-3, with TRBD2 matching over 9 bases. V lost 5 bases to trimming and J lost 2 bases; unmatched junction nucleotides: 11. The length of the CDR3 is 17 residues. Germline CDR1 is SGHNT and CDR2 is YENEEA. Here the CDR3 reads CASSPRGWTSDTDTQYF. Written as DNA, the CDR3 is TGTGCCAGCAGCCCCCGGGGATGGACTAGCGACACAGATACGCAGTATTTT. The full variable domain, rest sourced from reference TRBV11-3 and TRBJ2-3, is EAGVVQSPRYKIIEKKQPVAFWCNPISGHNTLYWYLQNLGQGPELLIRYENEEAVDDSQLPKDRFSAERLKGVDSTLKIQPAELGDSAVYLCASSPRGWTSDTDTQYFGPGTRLTVL.

By sample share, this clone is medium-sized. CDR3 in DNA: TGTGCCAGCATCCCACAGGGAGGGGAGACTGAAGCTTTCTTT. Protein: CASIPQGGETEAFF. The chain combines TRBV11-3 with TRBJ1-1; a possible D gene is TRBD1 (6 bases). Germline V gene data show CDR1 as SGHNT and CDR2 as YENEEA. Trimming pared 7 bases from V and 5 bases from J, leaving 17 bases between. This CDR3 contains 14 residues.

This chain links TRBV18 with TRBJ1-6; 7 positions match TRBD1. This CDR3 contains 14 residues. J was trimmed by 7 bases and V by 5 bases; bases with no gene match: 5. CDR1 and CDR2 (germline): KGHSH, LQKENI. The DNA of the CDR3 is TGTGCCAGCTCATTACGGGACAGCAATTCACCCCTCCACTTT. It codes for CASSLRDSNSPLHF.

This sequence joins TRBV6-8 and TRBJ2-3, with 12 bases lining up with TRBD2. This CDR3 contains 16 residues. Germline V gene lookup returns CDR1 MNHGY and CDR2 SAAAGT. J lost 2 bases, V lost 4 bases, and 4 bases had no gene match. This CDR3 is CASSLGLAGHTDTQYF. CDR3 DNA sequence: TGTGCCAGCAGTTTGGGACTAGCGGGCCACACAGATACGCAGTATTTT.

This clone appeared a few times. The chain combines TRBV6-8 with TRBJ2-7, with 9 bases matching TRBD2. The length of the CDR3 is 15 residues. V lost 10 bases, J lost 2 bases, and 12 bases stayed unmatched. Germline lookup yields CDR1 MNHGY and CDR2 SAAAGT. CDR3 residues: CAIMDVLAGTYEQYF. CDR3 DNA sequence: TGTGCCATCATGGACGTTCTAGCGGGGACCTACGAGCAGTACTTC.

The genes are TRBV30 and TRBJ1-1; D gene uncertain. Deletions cut 1 base from V and 1 base from J, with 4 bases between. Per germline, CDR1 GTSNPN and CDR2 SVGIG (reference sequence). This CDR3 region has 12 residues. For the CDR3, the DNA is TGTGCCTGGAGTGGACAGAACACTGAAGCTTTCTTT. It encodes CAWSGQNTEAFF.

Worth noting for this clone: A junction boundary mismatches the germline segment, possibly from a read error. The chain uses TRBV6-8 and TRBJ2-7; TRBD2 matches 9 bases. The CDR3 is made up of 14 amino acids. CDR1 and CDR2 (germline): MNHGY, SAAAGT. CDR3 nucleotide sequence: TGTGCCATCAGTCAGGGACTAGCAGGCTACGAGCAGTACTTC. Translated, it gives CAISQGLAGYEQYF.

V is TRBV29-1 and J is TRBJ2-1, with TRBD2 matching over 10 bases. The CDR3 consists of 15 residues. The ends lost 6 bases at V and 5 bases at J; junction bases unmatched: 10. The germline gives CDR1 SQVTM, CDR2 ANQGSEA. CDR3 bases: TGCAGCGTCCCCAGGGGAGCGGGAGGGAACAATGAGCAGTTCTTC. Its translation is CSVPRGAGGNNEQFF.

This rearrangement joins TRBV11-3 to TRBJ2-7; 8 bases line up with TRBD1. Germline loops: CDR1 SGHNT, CDR2 YENEEA. The CDR3 extends over 14 amino acids. Germline trimming cut 2 bases from V and 5 bases from J; bases unmatched to any gene: 5. The CDR3 coding sequence is TGTGCCAGCAGCTTACGACAGGGGAGTAACGAGCAGTACTTC. It is translated as CASSLRQGSNEQYF.

This clone has only a few counts. DNA for the CDR3: TGTGCCAGCCTGGGAGTCCCTTACCAGGGGGCGAACGGTGAGCAGTTCTTC. Its protein is CASLGVPYQGANGEQFF. This chain links TRBV9 with TRBJ2-1, with TRBD1 identical over 8 bases. V was clipped by 7 bases and J by 9 bases; unmatched bases: 21. Germline V lookup: CDR1 SGDLS, CDR2 YYNGEE. CDR3 length: 17 amino acids.

The rearrangement links TRBV10-3 to TRBJ2-1, with D tentatively TRBD2 (6 bases). V was pared by 0 bases and J by 4 bases, with 10 bases between. From germline, CDR1 is ENHRY and CDR2 SYGVKD. The CDR3 has 15 amino acids. CDR3 nucleotides: TGTGCCATCAGTGAGTCACGGGAGCATTACAATGAGCAGTTCTTC. Protein sequence: CAISESREHYNEQFF.